These 3 T cell receptor beta chains share one sample of origin, sequenced in a study of CD8 T cells in Susac syndrome. Roughly 0.45 to 1 ug RNA was reverse transcribed with random hexamers. TCRdb used MiXCR to reprocess the immunoSEQ multiplex PCR reads, holding one entry per CDR3 protein. Here the sample spans about 170,000 distinct CDR3 sequences, around 93% being singletons. The sample comprised CD4+ T cells from PBMCs. These receptors were obtained from a human donor with multiple sclerosis.

This rearrangement joins TRBV20-1 to TRBJ1-1, with D possibly TRBD1 on 5 matching bases. V was trimmed by 5 bases and J by 4 bases, leaving 14 bases between them. This CDR3 comprises 13 residues. Germline V gene sequence: CDR1 DFQATT, CDR2 SNEGSKA (reference sequence). CDR3 protein: CSAQGTFATEAFF. The DNA for the CDR3 is TGCAGTGCTCAGGGTACTTTCGCCACTGAAGCTTTCTTT.

The V and J genes are TRBV29-1 and TRBJ1-1, with D tentatively TRBD1 (6 bases). Per germline, CDR1 SQVTM and CDR2 ANQGSEA. The CDR3 sequence is 12 residues long. Between the trimmed V and J ends, which lost 4 bases and 1 base, there was a span of 7 bases. CDR3 loop: CSVAQGNTEAFF. The CDR3 nucleotides are TGCAGCGTTGCACAGGGGAACACTGAAGCTTTCTTT.

The rearrangement uses TRBV5-6 and TRBJ2-7, with D hard to call. From germline, CDR1 is SGHDT and CDR2 YYEEEE. V lost 2 bases to trimming and J lost 6 bases, with 9 bases between them. There are 12 residues in the CDR3. The CDR3: CASSFILSEQYF. DNA for the CDR3: TGTGCCAGCAGCTTCATACTGTCCGAGCAGTACTTC.